The sequence of this T cell receptor (beta chain) was determined in a study of T cells in localized non-small cell lung cancer. V dropped 3 bases and J dropped 2 bases, with 10 bases sitting between them. Germline CDR1 is ENHRY and CDR2 is SYGVKD. The length of the CDR3 is 14 residues. The method was immunoSEQ multiplex PCR; TCRdb's version includes in-frame clones alone and lacks a portion of them. Among 55,000 to 75,000 clones listed, less than 90% were seen once. The sample consisted of peripheral blood, taken before any cancer treatment. This receptor was obtained from a male donor older than 55 with stage III squamous cell lung carcinoma. The rearrangement links TRBV10-3 to TRBJ1-2; no reliable D call. CDR3: CAISESVNNYGYTF. The CDR3 DNA follows: TGTGCCATCAGTGAATCTGTCAACAACTATGGCTACACCTTC.